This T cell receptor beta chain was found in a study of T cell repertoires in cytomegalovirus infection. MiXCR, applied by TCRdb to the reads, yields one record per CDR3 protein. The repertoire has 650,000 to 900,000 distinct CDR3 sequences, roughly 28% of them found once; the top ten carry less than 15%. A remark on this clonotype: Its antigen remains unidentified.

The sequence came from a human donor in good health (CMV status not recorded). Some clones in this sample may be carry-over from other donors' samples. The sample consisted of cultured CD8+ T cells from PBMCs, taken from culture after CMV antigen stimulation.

The CDR3 sequence: CASAHQTGDGTDTQYF. CDR3 sequence (DNA): TGTGCTAGCGCCCATCAGACAGGGGATGGCACAGATACGCAGTATTTT. This chain links TRBV12-5 with TRBJ2-3, with 8 bases that match TRBD1. The junction had 12 bases not matched to a gene; V was cut back by 9 bases and J by 1 base. The CDR3 extends over 16 amino acids. Per the germline V gene, CDR1 is LGHNT and CDR2 is FRNRAP.